Sequencing of this TCR beta chain was carried out in a study of cytomegalovirus exposure and HLA in healthy donors. The CDR3 is 13 amino acids. The ends were cut back, 0 bases at V and 9 bases at J, with 12 bases in the middle. Germline V lookup: CDR1 SGDLS, CDR2 YYNGEE. 60 Vbeta and 13 Jbeta primers were used in PCR. Clones were read by immunoSEQ multiplex PCR, and TCRdb kept only the in-frame ones, dropping some. The table shows around 150,000 clones, with 80% occurring only once. The sequenced material came from PBMCs. The J gene is TRBJ1-1, the V gene TRBV9, with D possibly matching TRBD1 (5 bases). This TCR was sampled from a man under 40 in good health and CMV-seronegative. The CDR3 reads CASSVEDTLKAFF. CDR3 coding DNA: TGTGCCAGCAGCGTAGAGGACACCTTGAAAGCTTTCTTT. The full variable domain, in which reference TRBV9 and TRBJ1-1 provide the parts outside the CDR3, is DSGVTQTPKHLITATGQRVTLRCSPRSGDLSVYWYQQSLDQGLQFLIQYYNGEERAKGNILERFSAQQFPDLHSELNLSSLELGDSALYFCASSVEDTLKAFFGQGTRLTVV.